The 5 T cell receptor beta chains listed next were all sequenced from one sample in a study of T cells in Graves' hyperthyroidism and ophthalmopathy. Amplified regions were TCR beta CDR3 sequences from RNA transcripts. The HTBI primer set served for first-round RT-PCR of the TCR CDR3. MiXCR, applied by TCRdb to the multiplex PCR reads, yields one record per CDR3 protein. Of nearly 600,000 distinct CDR3 sequences in the sample, over 11% were seen once. Sequencing used blood. Receptors were obtained from a woman younger than 45 with Graves' hyperthyroidism that later progressed to Graves' ophthalmopathy.

In this sample, this clonotype turned up once. One end of the junction varies from germline; a read error may be responsible. J is TRBJ2-2 and V is TRBV7-9; 13 bases agree with TRBD2. The germline CDR1 and CDR2 sequences are SEHNR and FQNEAQ (reference sequence). The CDR3 runs to 15 residues. This CDR3 is CASTGLAGEAGELFF. The CDR3 DNA reads as TGTGCTAGCACCGGACTAGCGGGAGAAGCCGGGGAGCTGTTTTTT.

This clonotype was seen at least ten times. This chain joins TRBV6-1 and TRBJ1-6; 9 bases are a match to TRBD1. The CDR3 spans 15 residues. From germline, CDR1 is MNHNS and CDR2 SASEGT. With 6 bases clipped from V and 10 bases from J, the junction kept 10 bases outside the gene matches. CDR3 in DNA: TGTGCCAGCAGCTCCGGACAGGGGATGGGGTCACCCCTCCACTTT. Translated: CASSSGQGMGSPLHF.

This chain uses TRBV3-1 with TRBJ2-1; D perhaps matches TRBD1 (6 bases). The CDR3 runs 17 residues. The germline CDR1 and CDR2 sequences are LGHDT and YNNKEL (reference sequence). Trimming removed 0 bases at V and 1 base at J, with 13 bases between. CDR3 protein: CASSQDGQLRSYNEQFF. The DNA for the CDR3 is TGTGCCAGCAGCCAAGACGGACAGCTCCGGTCCTACAATGAGCAGTTCTTC.

The CDR3 loop reads CAGRTGGFVQFF. Written as DNA, the CDR3 is TGTGCCGGCCGGACAGGGGGTTTCGTCCAGTTCTTC. The rearrangement links TRBV30 to TRBJ2-1, with 10 nucleotides matching TRBD1. V shed 8 bases and J 13 bases; nucleotides not matched to a gene: 11. Looked up from germline, CDR1 is GTSNPN and CDR2 is SVGIG (reference sequence). There are 12 residues in the CDR3.

The chain links TRBV7-6 to TRBJ1-5; tentative D call: TRBD1 (6 bases). CDR1 and CDR2 (germline): SGHVS, FNYEAQ. The CDR3 is 14 residues long. Trimming took 5 bases from V and 5 from J, leaving 13 bases between them. CDR3 sequence: CASSTGQSDQPQHF. CDR3 in DNA: TGTGCCAGCAGCACGGGACAAAGTGATCAGCCCCAGCATTTT.